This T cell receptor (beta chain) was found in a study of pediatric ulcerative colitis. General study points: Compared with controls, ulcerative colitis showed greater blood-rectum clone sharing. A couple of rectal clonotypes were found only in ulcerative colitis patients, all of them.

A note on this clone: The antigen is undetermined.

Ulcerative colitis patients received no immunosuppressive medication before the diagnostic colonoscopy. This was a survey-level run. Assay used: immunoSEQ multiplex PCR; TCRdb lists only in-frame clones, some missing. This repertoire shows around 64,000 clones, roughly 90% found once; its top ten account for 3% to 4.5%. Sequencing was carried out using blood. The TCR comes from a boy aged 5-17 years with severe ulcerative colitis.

CDR3 in amino acids: CASSLNFGDTEAFF. The DNA for the CDR3 is TGTGCCAGCAGCCTCAACTTTGGGGACACTGAAGCTTTCTTT. The chain couples TRBV7-9 to TRBJ1-1; D ambiguous. Trimming left V 5 bases short and J 3 bases short, with 13 bases between. The CDR3 covers 14 residues. Germline loops: CDR1 SEHNR, CDR2 FQNEAQ (reference sequence).